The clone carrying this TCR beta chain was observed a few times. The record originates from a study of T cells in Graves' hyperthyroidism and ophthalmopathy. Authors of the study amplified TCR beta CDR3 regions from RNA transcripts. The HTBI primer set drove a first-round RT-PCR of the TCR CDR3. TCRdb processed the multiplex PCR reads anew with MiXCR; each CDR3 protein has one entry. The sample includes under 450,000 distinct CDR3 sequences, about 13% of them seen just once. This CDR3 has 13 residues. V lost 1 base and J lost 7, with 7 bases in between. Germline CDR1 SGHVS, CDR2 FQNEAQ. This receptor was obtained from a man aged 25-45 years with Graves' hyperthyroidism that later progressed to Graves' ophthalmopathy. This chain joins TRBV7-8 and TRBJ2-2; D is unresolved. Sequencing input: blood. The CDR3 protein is CASSLVLIGELFF. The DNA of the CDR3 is TGTGCCAGCAGCTTAGTCCTCATCGGGGAGCTGTTTTTT.